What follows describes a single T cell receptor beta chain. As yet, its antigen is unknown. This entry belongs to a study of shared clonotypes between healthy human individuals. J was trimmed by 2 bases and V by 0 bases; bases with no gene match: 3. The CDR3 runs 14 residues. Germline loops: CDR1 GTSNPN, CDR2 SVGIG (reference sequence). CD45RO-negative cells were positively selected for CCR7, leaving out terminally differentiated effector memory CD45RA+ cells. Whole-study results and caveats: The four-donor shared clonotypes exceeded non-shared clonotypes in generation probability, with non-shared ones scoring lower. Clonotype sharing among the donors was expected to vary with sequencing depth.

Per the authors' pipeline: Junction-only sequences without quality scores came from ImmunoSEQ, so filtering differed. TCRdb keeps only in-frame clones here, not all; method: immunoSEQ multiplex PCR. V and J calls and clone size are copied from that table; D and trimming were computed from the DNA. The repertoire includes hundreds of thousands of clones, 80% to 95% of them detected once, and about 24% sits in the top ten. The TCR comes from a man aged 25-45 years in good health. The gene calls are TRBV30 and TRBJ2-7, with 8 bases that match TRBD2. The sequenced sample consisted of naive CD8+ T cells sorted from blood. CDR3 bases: TGTGCCTGGAGTGTGGGTAGCGGGACCTACGAGCAGTACTTC. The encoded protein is CAWSVGSGTYEQYF.